This TCR beta chain derives from a study of cytomegalovirus exposure and HLA in healthy donors. General study points: In vitro experiments confirmed that three CMV-associated chains were specific for CMV antigens.

Method: immunoSEQ multiplex PCR; TCRdb's copy keeps in-frame clones and lacks some. The sample lists 82,000 or so clones, 85% to 95% occurring once. Per germline, CDR1 MDHEN and CDR2 SYDVKM. The CDR3 covers 17 residues. V was pared by 4 bases and J by 8 bases, with 11 bases of the junction left unmatched. Of note for this clone: Its antigen is unknown.

The chain carries TRBV28 and TRBJ2-1; 13 positions match TRBD2. The sequence came from a woman younger than 35 in good health and CMV-seronegative. The material sequenced was PBMCs. CDR3 region: CASSSRTSGRGMDEQFF. CDR3 DNA sequence: TGTGCCAGCAGTTCAAGGACTAGCGGGAGAGGTATGGATGAGCAGTTCTTC.